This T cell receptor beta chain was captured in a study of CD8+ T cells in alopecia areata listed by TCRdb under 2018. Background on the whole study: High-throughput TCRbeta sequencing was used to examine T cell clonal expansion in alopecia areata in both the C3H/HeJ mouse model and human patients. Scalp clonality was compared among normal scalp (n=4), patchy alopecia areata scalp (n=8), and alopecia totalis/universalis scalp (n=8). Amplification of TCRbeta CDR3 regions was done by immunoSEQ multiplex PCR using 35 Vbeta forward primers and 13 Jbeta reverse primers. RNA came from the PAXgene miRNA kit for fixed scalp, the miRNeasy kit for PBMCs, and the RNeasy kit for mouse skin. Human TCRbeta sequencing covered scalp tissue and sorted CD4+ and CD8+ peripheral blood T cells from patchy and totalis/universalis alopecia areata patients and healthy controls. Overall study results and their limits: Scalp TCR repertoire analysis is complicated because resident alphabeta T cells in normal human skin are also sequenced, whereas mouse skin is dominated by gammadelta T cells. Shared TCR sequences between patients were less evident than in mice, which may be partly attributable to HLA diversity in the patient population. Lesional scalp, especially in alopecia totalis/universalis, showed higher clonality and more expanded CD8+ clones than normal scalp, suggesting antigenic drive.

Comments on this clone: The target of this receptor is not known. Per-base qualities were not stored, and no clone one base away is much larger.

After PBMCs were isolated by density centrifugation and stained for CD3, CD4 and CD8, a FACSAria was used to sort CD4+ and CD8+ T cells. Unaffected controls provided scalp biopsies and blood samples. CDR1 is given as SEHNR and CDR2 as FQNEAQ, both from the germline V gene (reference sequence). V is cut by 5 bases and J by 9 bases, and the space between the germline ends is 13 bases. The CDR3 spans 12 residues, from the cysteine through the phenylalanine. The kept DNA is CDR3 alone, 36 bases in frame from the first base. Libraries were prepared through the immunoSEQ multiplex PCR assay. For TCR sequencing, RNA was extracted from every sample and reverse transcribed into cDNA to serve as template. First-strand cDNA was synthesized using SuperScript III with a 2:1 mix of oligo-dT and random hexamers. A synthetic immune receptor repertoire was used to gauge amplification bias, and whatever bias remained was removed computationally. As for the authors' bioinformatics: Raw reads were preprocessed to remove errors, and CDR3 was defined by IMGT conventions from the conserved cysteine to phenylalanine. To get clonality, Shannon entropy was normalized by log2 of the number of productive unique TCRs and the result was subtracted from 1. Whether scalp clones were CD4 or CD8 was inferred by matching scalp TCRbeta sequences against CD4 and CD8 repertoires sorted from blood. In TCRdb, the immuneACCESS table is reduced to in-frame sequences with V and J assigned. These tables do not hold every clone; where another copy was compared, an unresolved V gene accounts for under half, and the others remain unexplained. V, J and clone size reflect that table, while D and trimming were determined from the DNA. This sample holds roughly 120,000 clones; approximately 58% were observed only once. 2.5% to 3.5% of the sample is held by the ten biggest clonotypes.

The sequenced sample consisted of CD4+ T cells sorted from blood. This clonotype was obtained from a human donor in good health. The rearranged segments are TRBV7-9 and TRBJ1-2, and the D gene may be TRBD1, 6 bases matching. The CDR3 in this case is CASSPRGQRYTF. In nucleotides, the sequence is TGTGCCAGCAGCCCCCGTGGACAGCGCTACACCTTC. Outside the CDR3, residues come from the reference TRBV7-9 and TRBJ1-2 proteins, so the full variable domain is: DTGVSQNPRHKITKRGQNVTFRCDPISEHNRLYWYRQTLGQGPEFLTYFQNEAQLEKSRLLSDRFSAERPKGSFSTLEIQRTEQGDSAMYLCASSPRGQRYTFGSGTRLTVV.